This T cell receptor beta chain was captured by sequencing in a study of blood T cell repertoires in COVID-19. CDR1 is SNHLY, CDR2 FYNNEI, per germline. The V gene end was trimmed by 7 bases and the J gene end by 5 bases; junction bases not matched to a gene: 4. The CDR3 consists of 12 residues. The table came from immunoSEQ multiplex PCR; TCRdb's copy has only in-frame clones and leaves some out. Altogether about 80,000 clones are present, 75% to 90% being singletons, with the ten largest covering less than 15%. V is TRBV2 and J is TRBJ1-2; 7 bases agree with TRBD1. The clonotype originates from a man between 65 and 85 years old with active or convalescent COVID-19. The sequencing input was peripheral blood. The chain's CDR3 is CASKGQPYGYTF. For the CDR3, the DNA is TGTGCCAGCAAGGGACAGCCTTATGGCTACACCTTC.